Shown below are 30 T cell receptor beta chains from a single sample sequenced in a study of cytomegalovirus exposure and HLA in healthy donors. 13 Jbeta primers and 60 Vbeta primers were used for the PCR. This table comes from immunoSEQ multiplex PCR, and its TCRdb copy is limited to in-frame clones, with some not included. The sample has about 130,000 clones, approximately 85% seen once. Sequencing was performed on PBMCs. All receptors come from a boy younger than 18 in good health and CMV-seronegative.

The CDR3 sequence is CAAGTGVSYEQYF. The CDR3 DNA is TGTGCCGCGGGCACAGGGGTCAGCTACGAGCAGTACTTC. V gene TRBV27 combines with J gene TRBJ2-7, with TRBD1 matching over 7 bases. CDR3 length: 13 amino acids. V shed 11 bases, J shed 3 bases, and the junction held 10 bases outside the gene matches. The germline V gene encodes CDR1 MNHEY and CDR2 SMNVEV (reference sequence).

The table lists this clone with a count of one. This rearrangement joins TRBV14 to TRBJ2-7, with a possible D match to TRBD2 (6 bases). This CDR3 comprises 15 residues. V gave up 6 bases and J gave up 0 bases, with 15 bases separating them. Per germline, CDR1 SGHDN and CDR2 FVKESK. The CDR3: CASSKVAGSSYEQYF. CDR3 coding DNA: TGTGCCAGCAGTAAAGTCGCGGGGAGCTCCTACGAGCAGTACTTC. The whole variable domain, remainder taken from reference TRBV14 and TRBJ2-7, is EAGVTQFPSHSVIEKGQTVTLRCDPISGHDNLYWYRRVMGKEIKFLLHFVKESKQDESGMPNNRFLAERTGGTYSTLKVQPAELEDSGVYFCASSKVAGSSYEQYFGPGTRLTVT.

The rearrangement joins TRBV2 to TRBJ1-2; 10 bases fit TRBD1. The CDR3 extends over 14 amino acids. After removal of 5 bases from V and 3 bases from J, the junction contained 3 bases not matched to a gene. Germline V gene data show CDR1 as SNHLY and CDR2 as FYNNEI. CDR3 loop: CASSLGTGDYGYTF. CDR3 nucleotide sequence: TGTGCCAGCAGTTTAGGGACAGGGGACTATGGCTACACCTTC.

This rearrangement joins TRBV29-1 to TRBJ1-4, with D possibly matching TRBD1 (6 bases). V was clipped by 6 bases and J by 0 bases, with 14 bases between them. The CDR3 extends over 15 amino acids. Germline CDR1 reads SQVTM; CDR2 reads ANQGSEA. The CDR3 region has the DNA TGCAGCGTCGCTGGGACAACAGCAACTAATGAAAAACTGTTTTTT. Its protein is CSVAGTTATNEKLFF.

The chain is built from TRBV2 and TRBJ1-5, with a tentative D call TRBD1 (5 bases). The CDR3 spans 14 residues. V lost 3 bases and J lost 3, with 9 bases in between. In germline, CDR1 is SNHLY, CDR2 FYNNEI. CDR3 DNA sequence: TGTGCCAGCAGTGATCGCAGGGTCAATCAGCCCCAGCATTTT. It is translated as CASSDRRVNQPQHF.

The sample holds one count of this clone. The chain couples TRBV4-3 to TRBJ2-7, with TRBD2 as a possible D gene (6 bases). Between the trimmed V and J ends, which lost 1 base and 6 bases, there was a span of 16 bases. The length of the CDR3 is 15 residues. Germline CDR1 reads LGHNA; CDR2 reads YSLEER. The CDR3 spells CASSQGLAENIEQYF. The CDR3 DNA is TGCGCCAGCAGCCAAGGATTAGCGGAAAATATCGAGCAGTACTTC.

The chain combines TRBV2 with TRBJ1-2; 8 nucleotides match TRBD1. The CDR3 contains 12 residues. The germline V gene has CDR1 SNHLY and CDR2 FYNNEI. Trimming cost V 6 bases and J 7 bases; bases outside gene matches: 4. CDR3 region: CASRPDRVGYTF. The CDR3 bases are TGTGCCAGCAGACCGGACAGGGTTGGCTACACCTTC.

The chain joins TRBV4-3 to TRBJ1-6; 7 bases are shared with TRBD1. This CDR3 is 13 amino acids long. J was trimmed by 9 bases and V by 4 bases; bases with no gene match: 3. Germline CDR1 LGHNA, CDR2 YSLEER. CDR3 DNA sequence: TGCGCCAGCAGCCCAACAGGGGTTTCACCCCTCCACTTT. As protein: CASSPTGVSPLHF.

V usage is TRBV29-1 and J usage is TRBJ1-2, with 11 positions matching TRBD1. Trimming took 5 bases from V and 12 from J; bases not matched to a gene: 8. Germline V gene data show CDR1 as SQVTM and CDR2 as ANQGSEA. The CDR3 runs to 12 residues. The DNA of the CDR3 is TGCAGCGTTACGGGACAGGGGGGGTCTGACACCTTC. It codes for CSVTGQGGSDTF.

V gene TRBV12-5 combines with J gene TRBJ1-2, with 7 bases identical to TRBD1. The CDR3 is made up of 15 amino acids. Germline CDR1 reads LGHNT; CDR2 reads FRNRAP. J gave up 1 base and V 3 bases, and 5 bases lay outside the gene matches. The CDR3 protein is CASGFNRGGNYGYTF. CDR3 sequence (DNA): TGTGCTAGTGGTTTTAACAGGGGTGGTAACTATGGCTACACCTTC.

The chain joins TRBV30 to TRBJ1-4; D perhaps matches TRBD1 (6 bases). CDR1 is GTSNPN, CDR2 SVGIG, per germline (reference sequence). CDR3 length equals 14 residues. Trimming took off 1 base at V and 3 bases at J, with 9 bases between the two ends. CDR3 in DNA: TGTGCCTGGAGTGCGGGACACTCTAATGAAAAACTGTTTTTT. Translated, it gives CAWSAGHSNEKLFF.

This rearrangement joins TRBV19 to TRBJ1-5, with a weak D call TRBD1 (6 bases). The germline V and J ends were trimmed by 4 bases and 3 bases, with 28 bases remaining between them. Germline CDR1 LNHDA, CDR2 SQIVND (reference sequence). The CDR3 contains 20 residues. In nucleotides, the CDR3 is TGTGCCAGTAGTACTACCGCGGGGGGCATTACGGGAATATCCAATCAGCCCCAGCATTTT. It codes for CASSTTAGGITGISNQPQHF.

The chain recombines TRBV4-1 with TRBJ2-5; possible D gene TRBD2, 7 bases. There are 13 residues in the CDR3. The germline V gene has CDR1 MGHRA and CDR2 YSYEKL. V lost 4 bases and J lost 5, with 11 bases in between. This chain's CDR3 is CASSRGGVETQYF. The CDR3 DNA follows: TGCGCCAGCAGCCGAGGGGGGGTCGAGACCCAGTACTTC.

This clone appeared once. V is TRBV5-8 and J is TRBJ2-1; TRBD1 matches 8 bases. CDR1 is SGHTS and CDR2 is YDEGEE in the germline V gene. V gave up 1 base and J gave up 5 bases; unmatched junction bases: 8. This CDR3 spans 16 amino acids. The CDR3 sequence is CASSLLRQGRDNEQFF. CDR3 nucleotide sequence: TGTGCCAGCAGCTTGCTCCGACAGGGGCGGGACAATGAGCAGTTCTTC.

The CDR3 DNA is TGTGCCAGTAGTATTAACAGGCGGATGAACACTGAAGCTTTCTTT. The encoded protein is CASSINRRMNTEAFF. The chain recombines TRBV19 with TRBJ1-1; perhaps TRBD1 as D (5 bases). CDR3 length: 15 amino acids. Germline-derived CDR1 and CDR2 are LNHDA and SQIVND (reference sequence). V lost 3 bases and J lost 0, with 11 bases in between.

The V call is TRBV4-1, the J call TRBJ2-2; 7 nucleotides align to TRBD2. Germline V gene data show CDR1 as MGHRA and CDR2 as YSYEKL. The J segment lost 1 base and the V segment lost 5 bases, leaving 7 bases of the junction unmatched. The CDR3 is 16 residues long. The CDR3 is CASSSWGGENTGELFF. The CDR3 DNA reads as TGCGCCAGCAGCAGTTGGGGGGGAGAGAACACCGGGGAGCTGTTTTTT.

The genes are TRBV11-2 and TRBJ1-1, with D possibly being TRBD1 (6 bases). The germline V gene has CDR1 SGHAT and CDR2 FQNNGV. This CDR3 is 18 amino acids long. The V end was cut by 3 bases, the J end by 3 bases, with 23 bases between. CDR3 residues: CASSFFISAIEGDTEAFF. CDR3 nucleotides: TGTGCCAGCAGCTTTTTTATTTCCGCCATCGAGGGGGACACTGAAGCTTTCTTT.

The chain recombines TRBV6-1 with TRBJ2-1; D is perhaps TRBD2 (6 bases). CDR3 size: 12 residues. Germline values: CDR1 MNHNS, CDR2 SASEGT. V was shortened by 6 bases and J by 6 bases, with 9 bases between the two germline ends. In DNA, the CDR3 is TGTGCCAGCAGCTATAGCGGCAATGAGCAGTTCTTC. This gives the protein CASSYSGNEQFF.

The chain is built from TRBV10-3 and TRBJ2-2; tentatively, D is TRBD1 (6 bases). Germline CDR1 and CDR2: ENHRY and SYGVKD. V was pared by 6 bases and J by 0 bases, with 14 bases between. CDR3 length: 16 residues. The CDR3 spells CAIREQGPANTGELFF. In DNA form, the CDR3 reads TGTGCCATCAGGGAACAGGGCCCCGCGAACACCGGGGAGCTGTTTTTT.

The rearrangement uses TRBV27 and TRBJ2-1, with D possibly being TRBD1 (6 bases). The V gene's germline CDR1 is MNHEY and CDR2 SMNVEV (reference sequence). This CDR3 contains 16 residues. Trimming stripped 4 bases from V and 7 bases from J, with 20 bases between. The CDR3 bases are TGTGCCAGCAGTTATTCGGGACACCGATCGGGGAATGAGCAGTTCTTC. As protein: CASSYSGHRSGNEQFF.

The chain carries TRBV9 and TRBJ2-2, with 12 bases identical to TRBD2. V was pared by 0 bases and J by 1 base, with 7 bases of the junction left unmatched. The CDR3 runs to 19 residues. In germline, CDR1 is SGDLS, CDR2 YYNGEE. The CDR3 loop reads CASSVELAGGPGNTGELFF. Written as DNA, the CDR3 is TGTGCCAGCAGCGTAGAGCTAGCGGGGGGGCCTGGGAACACCGGGGAGCTGTTTTTT. Supplemented by reference TRBV9 and TRBJ2-2, the full variable domain reads DSGVTQTPKHLITATGQRVTLRCSPRSGDLSVYWYQQSLDQGLQFLIQYYNGEERAKGNILERFSAQQFPDLHSELNLSSLELGDSALYFCASSVELAGGPGNTGELFFGEGSRLTVL.

The V gene is TRBV25-1, the J gene TRBJ1-2, with D unresolved. Per germline, CDR1 MGHDK and CDR2 SYGVNS. The CDR3 length is 15 residues. V lost 3 bases and J 3 bases, leaving 14 bases between the germline ends. The CDR3 loop is CASSEGTMRDYGYTF. In nucleotides, the CDR3 is TGTGCCAGCAGTGAGGGAACGATGAGGGACTATGGCTACACCTTC.

The chain has TRBV6-6 and TRBJ1-2; TRBD1 might be the D (5 bases). Germline CDR1 is MNHNY and CDR2 is SVGAGI (reference sequence). The CDR3 runs to 15 residues. The V and J ends lost 2 bases and 6 bases respectively, with 16 bases between them. The CDR3 DNA sequence: TGTGCCAGCAGTTACGGGGGGGAAGGAGTTAATGGCTACACCTTC. The encoded protein is CASSYGGEGVNGYTF.

The rearrangement joins TRBV9 to TRBJ1-1, with 7 bases matching TRBD1. Germline V lookup: CDR1 SGDLS, CDR2 YYNGEE. The V and J ends lost 4 bases and 1 base, in that order; junction bases with no gene match: 4. The CDR3 is 14 amino acids. The CDR3 sequence is CASSPGDRNTEAFF. The CDR3, as DNA: TGTGCCAGCAGCCCCGGGGACAGGAACACTGAAGCTTTCTTT.

The CDR3 coding sequence is TGTGCCAGCAGTGAGAACCTAGGGGGCTATGGCTACACCTTC. Translating it yields CASSENLGGYGYTF. The chain links TRBV25-1 to TRBJ1-2, with a weak D call TRBD1 (6 bases). The CDR3 extends over 14 amino acids. The germline CDR1 and CDR2 sequences are MGHDK and SYGVNS. Trimming left V 3 bases short and J 4 bases short, with 12 bases between.

V is TRBV27 and J is TRBJ1-2; possibly TRBD1 for D (5 bases). Looked up from germline, CDR1 is MNHEY and CDR2 is SMNVEV (reference sequence). The V and J ends lost 6 bases and 8 bases respectively, with 22 bases between them. The CDR3 contains 15 residues. The CDR3 is CASRSAVLRDQGYTF. CDR3 DNA: TGTGCCAGCAGATCCGCCGTACTGCGGGACCAAGGCTACACCTTC.

The rearrangement uses TRBV7-6 and TRBJ2-2, with 9 positions matching TRBD1. Germline assignment: CDR1 SGHVS and CDR2 FNYEAQ. The ends lost 4 bases at V and 3 bases at J; junction bases unmatched: 6. This CDR3 region has 16 residues. CDR3 amino acids: CASSYPGQGDTGELFF. Written as DNA, the CDR3 is TGTGCCAGCAGCTATCCGGGACAGGGAGACACCGGGGAGCTGTTTTTT.

The gene calls are TRBV5-1 and TRBJ2-5; 8 positions agree with TRBD1. The J call may be in error: the DNA end matches TRBJ2-7 better. This CDR3 comprises 15 residues. Germline CDR1 SGHRS, CDR2 YFSETQ. CDR3: CASSLNTGGFYEQYF. The CDR3 DNA is TGCGCCAGCAGCTTGAATACAGGGGGATTCTACGAGCAGTACTTC.

CDR3 coding DNA: TGTGCCAGCAGCTTCGTTACTGATTACAATGAGCAGTTCTTC. Translated: CASSFVTDYNEQFF. The chain uses TRBV7-9 and TRBJ2-1, with D hard to call. The V and J ends lost 3 bases and 4 bases respectively, with 10 bases between them. The CDR3 is made up of 14 amino acids. From germline, CDR1 is SEHNR and CDR2 FQNEAQ (reference sequence). Looking up the rest from reference TRBV7-9 and TRBJ2-1 gives the full variable domain: DTGVSQNPRHKITKRGQNVTFRCDPISEHNRLYWYRQTLGQGPEFLTYFQNEAQLEKSRLLSDRFSAERPKGSFSTLEIQRTEQGDSAMYLCASSFVTDYNEQFFGPGTRLTVL.

V usage is TRBV5-1 and J usage is TRBJ2-1, with D tentatively TRBD2 (5 bases). The CDR3 runs to 15 residues. Germline values: CDR1 SGHRS, CDR2 YFSETQ. V was clipped by 4 bases and J by 1 base, with 12 bases between them. The CDR3 DNA reads TGCGCCAGCAGCAGAGAGGGCGGGTCCTACAATGAGCAGTTCTTC. Its translation is CASSREGGSYNEQFF.